The 17 T cell receptor beta chains reported below all come from one sample, sequenced in a study of graft-versus-host responses after intestinal transplantation. These TCRs' antigens remain unknown. Assay: immunoSEQ multiplex PCR; the TCRdb copy retains only in-frame clones and omits some. This sample has approximately 130,000 clones, with approximately 94% found just once. The sample in question was unstimulated CD4+ T cells sorted from spleen or lymph node cells, obtained before intestinal transplant. The source is a human donor who received an intestinal transplant.

V gene TRBV18 combines with J gene TRBJ1-6; D is unclear. In germline, CDR1 is KGHSH, CDR2 LQKENI. CDR3 length: 16 residues. Trimming removed 6 bases from V and 0 bases from J, with 12 bases in between. CDR3 coding DNA: TGTGCCAGCTCTCTTGGGTCCAGCTCCTATAATTCACCCCTCCACTTT. Amino acids: CASSLGSSSYNSPLHF.

The chain recombines TRBV7-8 with TRBJ1-6; the match to TRBD1 covers 7 bases. V shed 6 bases, J shed 5 bases, and the junction held 7 bases outside the gene matches. The CDR3 has 15 residues. CDR1 is SGHVS and CDR2 is FQNEAQ in the germline V gene. CDR3 DNA sequence: TGTGCCAGCAGACCACGGACAGGAGATAATTCACCCCTCCACTTT. It specifies CASRPRTGDNSPLHF.

The V gene is TRBV29-1, the J gene TRBJ1-5; D remains ambiguous. V was cut by 4 bases and J by 6 bases, with 13 bases left in between. The CDR3 has 13 residues. Germline-derived CDR1 and CDR2 are SQVTM and ANQGSEA. The CDR3, as DNA: TGCAGCGTTGGGGAGGCCCGGGGTCAGCCCCAGCATTTT. Amino acids: CSVGEARGQPQHF.

The chain couples TRBV9 to TRBJ2-1; 7 nucleotides match TRBD1. CDR3 length: 15 residues. V was clipped by 7 bases and J by 2 bases; unmatched bases: 9. Germline V lookup: CDR1 SGDLS, CDR2 YYNGEE. The CDR3 DNA follows: TGTGCCAGCGCCGGGACCGGGACAGCCTACAATGAGCAGTTCTTC. This sequence encodes CASAGTGTAYNEQFF. Using reference TRBV9 and TRBJ2-1 for the parts outside the CDR3, the full variable domain is DSGVTQTPKHLITATGQRVTLRCSPRSGDLSVYWYQQSLDQGLQFLIQYYNGEERAKGNILERFSAQQFPDLHSELNLSSLELGDSALYFCASAGTGTAYNEQFFGPGTRLTVL.

The chain combines TRBV4-1 with TRBJ1-6; 8 bases map to TRBD1. CDR1 and CDR2 from the germline V gene are MGHRA and YSYEKL. The trim removed 1 base at V and 14 bases at J, leaving 28 bases unmatched. The CDR3 loop spans 21 amino acids. The chain's CDR3 is CASSQVVGGQERPAKEVTLHF. In nucleotides, the CDR3 is TGCGCCAGCAGCCAAGTGGTTGGGGGACAGGAGAGACCCGCCAAGGAGGTTACCCTCCACTTT.

CDR3 loop: CSVPGAPLSEKLFF. The CDR3 DNA sequence: TGCAGCGTTCCAGGAGCCCCATTATCCGAAAAACTGTTTTTT. V usage is TRBV29-1 and J usage is TRBJ1-4; D uncertain. The germline gives CDR1 SQVTM, CDR2 ANQGSEA. The CDR3 spans 14 residues. Trimming removed 5 bases at V and 8 bases at J, with 18 bases between.

The chain carries TRBV6-6 and TRBJ1-4; D gene uncertain. CDR1 and CDR2 from the germline V gene are MNHNY and SVGAGI (reference sequence). V lost 6 bases to trimming and J lost 8 bases, with 19 bases between them. This CDR3 region has 15 residues. Here the CDR3 reads CASSPLWNNMEKLFF. In nucleotides, the CDR3 is TGTGCCAGCAGCCCCTTGTGGAACAATATGGAAAAACTGTTTTTT.

In DNA form, the CDR3 reads TGTGCCAGCTCCCAGGGTATTAATGAAGCTTTCTTT. It yields the protein CASSQGINEAFF. The V and J genes are TRBV18 and TRBJ1-1; possible D gene TRBD1, 5 bases. Trimming stripped 6 bases from V and 7 bases from J, with 12 bases between. This CDR3 comprises 12 residues. Germline loops: CDR1 KGHSH, CDR2 LQKENI.

V is TRBV29-1 and J is TRBJ2-2, with a possible D match to TRBD2 (5 bases). This CDR3 has 12 residues. Trimming stripped 8 bases from V and 4 bases from J, with 11 bases between. Germline CDR1 SQVTM, CDR2 ANQGSEA. The CDR3: CSTARGTGELFF. CDR3 sequence (DNA): TGCAGCACCGCTCGGGGCACCGGGGAGCTGTTTTTT.

This chain uses TRBV11-1 with TRBJ2-3; the match to TRBD1 covers 7 bases. The length of the CDR3 is 16 residues. Germline V lookup: CDR1 SGHAT, CDR2 FQDESV (reference sequence). The junction had 10 bases not matched to a gene; V was cut back by 2 bases and J by 5 bases. The CDR3, as DNA: TGTGCCAGCAGCTTAAATTTGGCAGGGGGACAAGATACGCAGTATTTT. As protein: CASSLNLAGGQDTQYF.

The rearrangement uses TRBV5-1 and TRBJ2-1, with 11 bases fitting TRBD1. The V gene's germline CDR1 is SGHRS and CDR2 YFSETQ. The CDR3 consists of 15 residues. V was pared by 4 bases and J by 6 bases, with 6 bases of the junction left unmatched. CDR3 sequence (DNA): TGCGCCAGCAGCGTTCTAGGACAGGGGGCCAATGAGCAGTTCTTC. Translation gives CASSVLGQGANEQFF. Drawing the rest from reference TRBV5-1 and TRBJ2-1, the complete variable domain is KAGVTQTPRYLIKTRGQQVTLSCSPISGHRSVSWYQQTPGQGLQFLFEYFSETQRNKGNFPGRFSGRQFSNSRSEMNVSTLELGDSALYLCASSVLGQGANEQFFGPGTRLTVL.

This rearrangement joins TRBV12-5 to TRBJ2-3; D unclear. Per the germline V gene, CDR1 is LGHNT and CDR2 is FRNRAP. Between the trimmed V and J ends, which lost 4 bases and 6 bases, there was a span of 8 bases. This CDR3 is 12 amino acids long. This CDR3 is CASGYLGDTQYF. DNA of the CDR3: TGTGCTAGTGGTTACTTGGGGGATACGCAGTATTTT. Based on the CDR3 plus reference TRBV12-5 and TRBJ2-3, the full variable domain is DARVTQTPRHKVTEMGQEVTMRCQPILGHNTVFWYRQTMMQGLELLAYFRNRAPLDDSGMPKDRFSAEMPDATLATLKIQPSEPRDSAVYFCASGYLGDTQYFGPGTRLTVL.

The J gene is TRBJ1-6, the V gene TRBV5-1, with D uncertain. The CDR3 spans 14 residues. Per the germline V gene, CDR1 is SGHRS and CDR2 is YFSETQ. V gave up 0 bases and J gave up 11 bases, with 12 bases separating them. The DNA of the CDR3 is TGCGCCAGCAGCTTGGTGGGTACAACAACACCCCTCCACTTT. This sequence encodes CASSLVGTTTPLHF.

The DNA for the CDR3 is TGTGCCAGCAGTGAAGGGGCACCCCTCCACTTT. Protein sequence: CASSEGAPLHF. The chain links TRBV6-1 to TRBJ1-6; no clear D. The CDR3 consists of 11 residues. CDR1 is MNHNS and CDR2 is SASEGT in the germline V gene. V lost 1 base and J lost 11, with 3 bases in between.

The chain uses TRBV6-1 and TRBJ2-4; 9 bases map to TRBD2. The ends lost 1 base at V and 6 bases at J; junction bases unmatched: 7. The CDR3 is 16 amino acids. Germline CDR1 MNHNS, CDR2 SASEGT. CDR3 in amino acids: CASSEGGGALGNIQYF. DNA for the CDR3: TGTGCCAGCAGTGAAGGCGGGGGGGCCTTGGGAAACATTCAGTACTTC.

To note about this clone: The junction departs from germline at one end; a sequencing error may be responsible. This chain connects TRBV5-1 to TRBJ2-1; D is undetermined. CDR3 length: 15 amino acids. Germline-derived CDR1 and CDR2 are SGHRS and YFSETQ. CDR3 sequence reads: CASRLDLSSYNEQFF. In nucleotides, the CDR3 is TGCGCCAGCAGGTTGGACCTAAGCTCCTACAATGAGCAGTTCTTC.

This rearrangement joins TRBV6-5 to TRBJ2-5; either TRBD1 or TRBD2 may fit D (5 bases each). The CDR3 runs to 14 residues. V was pared by 5 bases and J by 0 bases, with 10 bases between. Per the germline V gene, CDR1 is MNHEY and CDR2 is SVGAGI. The CDR3 coding sequence is TGTGCCAGCAGTGACGGGACGCACCAAGAGACCCAGTACTTC. Encoded protein: CASSDGTHQETQYF.